This is a list of T cell receptor beta chains from one sample in a study of T-cell reconstitution after alpha-beta-depleted transplantation in children. Using its own MiXCR run on the PCR reads, TCRdb lists one record per CDR3 protein. The data contain some 110,000 distinct CDR3 sequences, 10% of them singletons. The material was PBMCs, obtained before TCRalphabeta/CD19-depleted stem cell transplant. The receptors originated from a boy younger than 10 with acute lymphoblastic leukemia, due to receive a stem cell transplant. Both conserved end residues are trimmed from each CDR3. The order of the fields is D gene, V gene, J gene, CDR3 protein. D genes are given only for firm matches.

-	TRBV7-6	TRBJ2-6	ASSETDVRGWSGANVLT
-	TRBV7-6	TRBJ2-3	ASSLAVDTQY
-	TRBV6-5	TRBJ2-3	ASRLASSTDTQY
TRBD2	TRBV5-1	TRBJ2-3	ASSLVAGPGGDTQY
TRBD1	TRBV7-9	TRBJ1-1	ASSLVQGAGTEAF
-	TRBV7-7	TRBJ2-1	ASSFSAVNEQF
-	TRBV6-6	TRBJ2-3	ASTVSRDTQY
TRBD1	TRBV6-5	TRBJ1-5	ASRQGKNQPQH
TRBD2	TRBV28	TRBJ2-3	ASSPGLAGGPRTDTQY
-	TRBV7-6	TRBJ2-5	ASSPGQTEGETQY
TRBD2	TRBV9	TRBJ2-3	ASSVAQGGQDTQY
TRBD1	TRBV5-1	TRBJ2-7	ASGRTGMGEQY
TRBD1	TRBV20-1	TRBJ2-3	SAMDRVPDTQY
-	TRBV7-9	TRBJ2-7	ASSLAQAPYEQY
-	TRBV2	TRBJ1-2	ASENYGYT
TRBD2	TRBV20-1	TRBJ2-6	SAFRSGGRASGANVLT
TRBD2	TRBV10-3	TRBJ2-5	AMGPGGGRQETQY
-	TRBV20-1	TRBJ2-7	SARDEAGLYEQY
-	TRBV20-1	TRBJ1-1	SASPRGGRRLNTEAF
TRBD2	TRBV5-1	TRBJ2-1	ASSSSSGRAVEQF
-	TRBV7-9	TRBJ2-1	ASSLEGSRREQF
TRBD1	TRBV7-9	TRBJ2-3	ASSSWDRATDTQY
TRBD2	TRBV7-8	TRBJ2-3	ASSLKTSGRGLTDTQY
-	TRBV7-8	TRBJ2-7	ASTEPGTSYEQY
-	TRBV29-1	TRBJ2-2	SVGRGNTGELF
TRBD1	TRBV5-1	TRBJ2-2	ASSQGQLNTGELF
TRBD1	TRBV7-6	TRBJ1-2	ASSLGSSPGGWDYGYT
TRBD1	TRBV12-3/TRBV12-4	TRBJ1-3	ASSPDRATGNTIY
TRBD2	TRBV20-1	TRBJ2-1	SAATSGRFEQF
TRBD2	TRBV24-1	TRBJ2-1	ATSDPRTSGSSYNEQF
TRBD1	TRBV7-9	TRBJ1-2	ASSTTGLGYGYT
-	TRBV5-1	TRBJ2-7	ASSLGDGQSSEQY
-	TRBV11-2	TRBJ2-3	ASSLMGAWGDTQY
-	TRBV12-3/TRBV12-4	TRBJ2-7	ASRTRHSYEQY
-	TRBV7-2	TRBJ2-5	ASSLTGREETQY
TRBD1	TRBV12-3/TRBV12-4	TRBJ1-5	AISFDRGLLASNQPQH
-	TRBV4-2	TRBJ2-7	ASSQGPAYEQY
-	TRBV20-1	TRBJ1-1	SARTLSGTEAF
-	TRBV6-5	TRBJ1-2	ASSYSSAGSYGYT
-	TRBV19	TRBJ1-5	ASKGVGGDNQPQH